This T cell receptor beta chain was obtained from a study of cytotoxic CD8 clonotypes in ibrutinib-treated CLL. The CDR3 loop spans 16 amino acids. The J segment lost 4 bases and the V segment lost 4 bases, leaving 5 bases of the junction unmatched. The germline gives CDR1 LNHDA, CDR2 SQIVND (reference sequence). The data were produced by immunoSEQ multiplex PCR, yet TCRdb's version contains in-frame clones alone and is incomplete. The profile shows some 160,000 clones, more than 65% of them singletons. This clonotype originated in a human donor with chronic lymphocytic leukemia. The genes are TRBV19 and TRBJ2-3; the match to TRBD2 covers 13 bases. This sample comprised PBMCs, obtained after 12 months of ibrutinib treatment. The CDR3 bases are TGTGCCAGTAGTACCCGGACTAGCGGGAGTCCAGATACGCAGTATTTT. Its translation: CASSTRTSGSPDTQYF.